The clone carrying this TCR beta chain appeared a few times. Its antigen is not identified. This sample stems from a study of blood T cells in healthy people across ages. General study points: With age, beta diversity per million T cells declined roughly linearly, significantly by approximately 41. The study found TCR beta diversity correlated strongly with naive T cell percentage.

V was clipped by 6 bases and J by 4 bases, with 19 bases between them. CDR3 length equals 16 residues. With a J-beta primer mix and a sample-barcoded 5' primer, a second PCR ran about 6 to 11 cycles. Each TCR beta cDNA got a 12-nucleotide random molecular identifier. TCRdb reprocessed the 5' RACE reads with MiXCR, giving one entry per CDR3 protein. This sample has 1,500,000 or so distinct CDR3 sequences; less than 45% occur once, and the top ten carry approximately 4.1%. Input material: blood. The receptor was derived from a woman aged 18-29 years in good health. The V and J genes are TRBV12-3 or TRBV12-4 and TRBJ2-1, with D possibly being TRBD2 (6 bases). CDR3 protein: CASSFSGGSRYNEQFF. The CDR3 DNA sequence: TGTGCCAGCAGCTTTAGCGGTGGTAGTCGGTACAATGAGCAGTTCTTC.